The source of this T cell receptor (beta chain) is a study of T cells after yellow fever vaccination. Germline V gives CDR1 SGHNT, CDR2 YYREEE (reference sequence). This CDR3 has 16 residues. V lost 3 bases to trimming and J lost 4 bases; unmatched junction nucleotides: 8. Synthesis of TCR cDNA relied on 5'RACE template switching, which attached a universal primer site and UMIs. TCRdb called the 5' RACE reads again in MiXCR, with one record for every CDR3 protein. The repertoire holds about 350,000 distinct CDR3 sequences, with under 14% as singletons. The input for sequencing was PBMCs, taken on the day of the first yellow fever vaccination. The chain is built from TRBV5-4 and TRBJ2-5, with 11 bases fitting TRBD2. This receptor was identified in a man between 18 and 35 years old who received the YFV17D yellow fever vaccine. CDR3 protein: CASSSSLAGGGETQYF. For the CDR3, the DNA is TGTGCCAGCAGCTCCTCCCTAGCGGGGGGTGGAGAGACCCAGTACTTC.